Below are 3 T cell receptor beta chains sequenced from a single sample in a study of identical twins. In TCRdb, the 5' RACE reads were re-called with MiXCR into one record per CDR3 protein. The sample contains about 300,000 distinct CDR3 sequences, around an eighth of which appear only once. This sample also appeared in a second study, on yellow fever vaccine responses in identical twins.

Input material: CD8+ T cells sorted from blood. These receptors were obtained from a woman in her late teens or twenties in good health.

This clonotype was observed at least ten times. The chain is built from TRBV3-1 and TRBJ1-2, with D tentatively TRBD1 (6 bases). Germline V gene data show CDR1 as LGHDT and CDR2 as YNNKEL (reference sequence). Trimming removed 0 bases from V and 5 bases from J, with 16 bases in between. The CDR3 is 16 residues long. The CDR3 sequence is CASSQEGGARMYGYTF. As DNA, the CDR3 is TGTGCCAGCAGCCAAGAAGGGGGAGCGCGGATGTATGGCTACACCTTC.

A few counts support this clonotype. The V gene is TRBV6-1, the J gene TRBJ2-1, with a weak D call TRBD2 (6 bases). CDR1 MNHNS and CDR2 SASEGT come from the germline V gene. Trimming cost V 7 bases and J 4 bases, with 17 bases left between them. The CDR3 is made up of 15 amino acids. CDR3 DNA sequence: TGTGCCAGCAAACCTGGAGGGCCACTTTACAATGAGCAGTTCTTC. It is translated as CASKPGGPLYNEQFF.

Comments on this clonotype: At one boundary the junction diverges from the germline segment, which might be a read error. The genes are TRBV7-9 and TRBJ2-3, with D possibly TRBD2 on 6 matching bases. Germline CDR1 SEHNR, CDR2 FQNEAQ (reference sequence). The CDR3 has 15 amino acids. CDR3 coding DNA: TGTGCCAGCAGCATAGCCGGGGAGGTTGCAGATACGCAGTATTTT. Translation gives CASSIAGEVADTQYF.